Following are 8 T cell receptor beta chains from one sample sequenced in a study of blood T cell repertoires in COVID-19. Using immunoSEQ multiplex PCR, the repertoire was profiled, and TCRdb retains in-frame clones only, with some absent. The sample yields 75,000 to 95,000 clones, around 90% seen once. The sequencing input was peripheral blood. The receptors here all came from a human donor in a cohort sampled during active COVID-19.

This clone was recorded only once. The CDR3 protein is CASSLNEKLFF. CDR3 bases: TGTGCCAGCAGCCTTAATGAAAAACTGTTTTTT. This chain uses TRBV7-9 with TRBJ1-4; unclear D gene. The V end lost 5 bases, the J end lost 4 bases, and 2 bases lay between the germline ends. The germline V gene has CDR1 SEHNR and CDR2 FQNEAQ (reference sequence). The CDR3 contains 11 residues.

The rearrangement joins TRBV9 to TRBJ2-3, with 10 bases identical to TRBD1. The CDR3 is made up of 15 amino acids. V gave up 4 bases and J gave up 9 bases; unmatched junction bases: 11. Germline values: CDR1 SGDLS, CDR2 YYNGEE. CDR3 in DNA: TGTGCCAGCAGCCCCGGGACAGGGGAGGCCCCGACGCAGTATTTT. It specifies CASSPGTGEAPTQYF.

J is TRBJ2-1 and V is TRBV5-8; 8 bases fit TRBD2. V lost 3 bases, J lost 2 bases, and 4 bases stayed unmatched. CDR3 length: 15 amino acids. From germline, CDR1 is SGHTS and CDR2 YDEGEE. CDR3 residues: CASSSAGGPYNEQFF. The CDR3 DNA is TGTGCCAGCAGCTCCGCGGGGGGCCCCTACAATGAGCAGTTCTTC.

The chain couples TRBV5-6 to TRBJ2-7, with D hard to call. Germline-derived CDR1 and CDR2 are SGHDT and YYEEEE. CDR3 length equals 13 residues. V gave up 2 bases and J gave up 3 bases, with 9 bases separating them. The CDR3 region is CASSFVRNYEQYF. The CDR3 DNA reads TGTGCCAGCAGCTTTGTCAGAAACTACGAGCAGTACTTC.

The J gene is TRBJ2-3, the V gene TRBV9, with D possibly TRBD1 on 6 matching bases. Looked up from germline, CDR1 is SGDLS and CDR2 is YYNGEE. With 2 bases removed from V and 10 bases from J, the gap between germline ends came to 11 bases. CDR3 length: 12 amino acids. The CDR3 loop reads CASSVEQGAQYF. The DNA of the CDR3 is TGTGCCAGCAGCGTCGAACAGGGTGCGCAGTATTTT. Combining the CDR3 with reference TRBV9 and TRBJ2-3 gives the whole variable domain DSGVTQTPKHLITATGQRVTLRCSPRSGDLSVYWYQQSLDQGLQFLIQYYNGEERAKGNILERFSAQQFPDLHSELNLSSLELGDSALYFCASSVEQGAQYFGPGTRLTVL.

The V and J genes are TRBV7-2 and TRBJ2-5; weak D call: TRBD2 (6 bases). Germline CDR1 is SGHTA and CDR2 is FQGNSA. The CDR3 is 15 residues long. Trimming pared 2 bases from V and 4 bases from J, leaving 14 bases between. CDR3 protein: CASSLQAGSIETQYF. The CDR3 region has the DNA TGTGCCAGCAGCTTACAGGCGGGGAGTATAGAGACCCAGTACTTC.

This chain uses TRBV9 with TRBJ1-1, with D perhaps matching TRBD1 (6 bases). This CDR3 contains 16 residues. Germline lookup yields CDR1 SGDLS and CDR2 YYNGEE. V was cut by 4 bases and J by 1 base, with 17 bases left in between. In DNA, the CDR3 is TGTGCCAGCAGCCTAACCGCCTTGGACAGGAACACTGAAGCTTTCTTT. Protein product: CASSLTALDRNTEAFF.

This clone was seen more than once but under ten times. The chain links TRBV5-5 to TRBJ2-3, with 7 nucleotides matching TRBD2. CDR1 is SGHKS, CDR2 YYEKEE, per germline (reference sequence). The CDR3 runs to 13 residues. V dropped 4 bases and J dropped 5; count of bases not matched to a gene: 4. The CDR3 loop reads CASSRDYLDTQYF. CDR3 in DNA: TGTGCCAGCAGCCGGGACTACCTAGATACGCAGTATTTT.